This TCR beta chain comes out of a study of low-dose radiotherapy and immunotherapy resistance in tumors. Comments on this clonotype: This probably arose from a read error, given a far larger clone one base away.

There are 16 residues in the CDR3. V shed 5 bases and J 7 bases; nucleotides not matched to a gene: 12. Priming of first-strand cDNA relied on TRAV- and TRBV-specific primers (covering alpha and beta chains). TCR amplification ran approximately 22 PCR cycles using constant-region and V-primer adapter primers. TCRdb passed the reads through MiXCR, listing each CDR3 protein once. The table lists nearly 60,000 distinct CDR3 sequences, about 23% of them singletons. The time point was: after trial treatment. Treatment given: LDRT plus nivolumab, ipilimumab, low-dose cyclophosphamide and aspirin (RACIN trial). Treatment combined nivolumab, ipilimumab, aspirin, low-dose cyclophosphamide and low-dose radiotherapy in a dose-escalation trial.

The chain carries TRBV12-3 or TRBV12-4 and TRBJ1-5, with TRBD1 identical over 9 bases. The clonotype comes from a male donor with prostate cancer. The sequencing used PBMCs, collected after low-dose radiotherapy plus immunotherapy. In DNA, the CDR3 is TGTGCCAGCAGTGAACGGCGGACAGGGGCAGAACAGCCCCAGCATTTT. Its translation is CASSERRTGAEQPQHF.